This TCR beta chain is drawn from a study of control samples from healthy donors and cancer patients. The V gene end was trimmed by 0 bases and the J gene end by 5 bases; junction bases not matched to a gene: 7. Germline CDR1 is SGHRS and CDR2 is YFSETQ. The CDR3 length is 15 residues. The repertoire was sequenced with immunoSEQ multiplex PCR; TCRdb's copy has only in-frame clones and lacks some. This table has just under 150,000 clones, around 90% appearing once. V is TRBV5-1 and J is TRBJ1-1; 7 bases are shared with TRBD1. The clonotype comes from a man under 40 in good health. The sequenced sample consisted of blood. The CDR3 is CASSLGDREITEAFF. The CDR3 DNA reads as TGCGCCAGCAGCTTGGGAGACAGGGAAATTACTGAAGCTTTCTTT.